This T cell receptor beta chain comes out of a study of blood T cell repertoires in COVID-19. In the study overall: Collection of acute and convalescent COVID-19 samples took place in the United States, Italy and Spain.

The CDR3 consists of 15 residues. CDR1 is SGDLS, CDR2 YYNGEE, per germline. V lost 3 bases and J lost 2, with 13 bases in between. Per the authors' pipeline: Amplification with reference gene primers provided the estimates of nucleated cell counts. Libraries were prepared by immunoSEQ multiplex PCR; TCRdb keeps only in-frame clonotypes and omits some of them. V and J calls and clone size are those listed in that table; D and trimming were worked out from the DNA. The table records under 150,000 clones, 75% to 90% of them present only once. What was sequenced was peripheral blood. The clonotype was recovered from a woman aged 40 to 55 with acute or convalescent COVID-19. V gene TRBV9 combines with J gene TRBJ2-3; possibly TRBD2 for D (6 bases). CDR3 DNA: TGTGCCAGCAGCGCCCGGGAGAGGGCCACAGATACGCAGTATTTT. Amino acid sequence: CASSARERATDTQYF. The complete variable domain, with remaining parts taken from reference TRBV9 and TRBJ2-3, reads DSGVTQTPKHLITATGQRVTLRCSPRSGDLSVYWYQQSLDQGLQFLIQYYNGEERAKGNILERFSAQQFPDLHSELNLSSLELGDSALYFCASSARERATDTQYFGPGTRLTVL.